This record covers a single T cell receptor (beta chain). The CDR3 is 15 residues long. The germline CDR1 and CDR2 sequences are LNHNV and YYDKDF (reference sequence). J gave up 7 bases and V 1 base, and 8 bases lay outside the gene matches. The assay was immunoSEQ multiplex PCR, and TCRdb's table has in-frame clones only and misses some. The sample includes around 130,000 clones, approximately 89% of them seen just once. This sample is part of a study of blood T cell repertoires in COVID-19. Turning to the study itself: Italy, Spain and the United States were the sources of the convalescent and acute COVID-19 samples.

Sequencing used peripheral blood. This TCR was recovered from a human donor in a cohort sampled during active COVID-19. The chain joins TRBV15 to TRBJ1-2, with 8 bases lining up with TRBD1. CDR3 sequence (DNA): TGTGCCACCAGCAGAGGAGACAGGGGAGTAGTTGGCTACACCTTC. Protein: CATSRGDRGVVGYTF.